The 3 T cell receptor beta chains below come from one sample, sequenced in a study of CD8+CD57+ T cells in acquired aplastic anemia. Genomic DNA served as template for TCR beta VDJ and CDR3 profiling. One entry per CDR3 protein results from TCRdb running MiXCR on the reads. The repertoire has about 110,000 distinct CDR3 sequences, around 53% of them found once; the top ten carry around 32%. The sequencing sample was made of sorted CD4+, CD8+, or CD8+CD57+ T cells (not recorded which) from PBMCs. The receptors come from a human donor in good health, serving as a control.

The table lists this clonotype with many counts. This chain connects TRBV4-2 to TRBJ2-5, with 11 bases lining up with TRBD2. The V gene's germline CDR1 is LGHNA and CDR2 YNFKEQ. The CDR3 is made up of 18 amino acids. The ends lost 0 bases at V and 3 bases at J; junction bases unmatched: 9. CDR3 nucleotide sequence: TGTGCCAGCAGCCAAGAACGGCTAGCGGGGGGCTCGGAAGAGACCCAGTACTTC. Amino acid sequence: CASSQERLAGGSEETQYF.

This clonotype was seen repeatedly, ten times or more. The J gene is TRBJ1-1, the V gene TRBV11-2, with 8 bases fitting TRBD1. V lost 0 bases, J lost 5 bases, and 14 bases stayed unmatched. Germline-derived CDR1 and CDR2 are SGHAT and FQNNGV. The CDR3 is made up of 18 amino acids. The CDR3 DNA sequence: TGTGCCAGCAGCTTAGATTTCTACCAACAGGGGGTTCATACTGAAGCTTTCTTT. It is translated as CASSLDFYQQGVHTEAFF.

Ten or more counts support this clonotype. The chain combines TRBV7-2 with TRBJ2-3; the D is unclear. The CDR3 spans 12 residues. V was pared by 1 base and J by 3 bases, with 2 bases between. The germline CDR1 and CDR2 sequences are SGHTA and FQGNSA. CDR3 bases: TGTGCCAGCAGCTTAGATACAGATACGCAGTATTTT. It is translated as CASSLDTDTQYF.